The rows below give T cell receptor beta chains drawn from one sample of a study of cytomegalovirus exposure and HLA in healthy donors. Using immunoSEQ multiplex PCR, the repertoire was profiled, and TCRdb retains in-frame clones only, with some absent. The sample includes tens of thousands of clones, roughly four fifths of them seen just once. Sequencing was carried out using PBMCs. Every receptor here comes from a man between 18 and 29 years old in good health and CMV-seronegative. Both conserved end residues are part of each CDR3. D genes are given only for firm matches. Rows give clone size only sometimes, using once, few, many, or a class for an expanded clone.

CDR3: CASSVRTGGGEQYF; DNA: TGTGCCAGCAGCGTACGGACAGGGGGCGGCGAGCAGTACTTC; D: TRBD1; J: TRBJ2-7; size: .; V: TRBV9
CDR3: CASSQTGQKSEQYF; DNA: TGCGCCAGCAGCCAGACAGGACAAAAAAGCGAGCAGTACTTC; D: .; J: TRBJ2-7; size: .; V: TRBV10-1
CDR3: CASRSTGEAFF; DNA: TGTGCCAGCAGGTCAACAGGGGAAGCTTTCTTT; D: .; J: TRBJ1-1; size: .; V: TRBV6-1
CDR3: CASSLYIWADSPLHF; DNA: TGTGCCAGCAGCTTGTACATTTGGGCTGACTCACCCCTCCACTTT; D: .; J: TRBJ1-6; size: .; V: TRBV5-8
CDR3: CAAGSNTGELFF; DNA: TGTGCAGCGGGTTCGAACACCGGGGAGCTGTTTTTT; D: .; J: TRBJ2-2; size: .; V: TRBV7-8
CDR3: CAISQSLASGRAKNIQYF; DNA: TGCGCCATCAGCCAATCATTGGCGTCGGGTCGCGCCAAAAACATTCAGTACTTC; D: .; J: TRBJ2-4; size: .; V: TRBV4-3
CDR3: CASSESSGSETQYF; DNA: TGTGCCAGCAGTGAATCTAGCGGGAGTGAGACCCAGTACTTC; D: TRBD2; J: TRBJ2-5; size: .; V: TRBV25-1
CDR3: CSSSLSQGVQPQHF; DNA: TGTTCCAGCAGCTTATCGCAGGGTGTTCAGCCCCAGCATTTT; D: .; J: TRBJ1-5; size: .; V: TRBV7-9
CDR3: CSVTGVGYEQYF; DNA: TGCAGCGTGACAGGGGTCGGGTACGAGCAGTACTTC; D: TRBD1; J: TRBJ2-7; size: .; V: TRBV29-1
CDR3: CASSLDRGMNTEAFF; DNA: TGCGCCAGCAGCTTGGATAGAGGGATGAACACTGAAGCTTTCTTT; D: .; J: TRBJ1-1; size: few; V: TRBV5-1
CDR3: CASSFRTSGEPWADTQYF; DNA: TGTGCCAGCAGCTTCCGGACTAGCGGGGAGCCCTGGGCAGATACGCAGTATTTT; D: TRBD2; J: TRBJ2-3; size: few; V: TRBV14
CDR3: CASSRRTGWSGELFF; DNA: TGTGCCAGCAGTAGACGGACAGGGTGGTCCGGGGAGCTGTTTTTT; D: TRBD1; J: TRBJ2-2; size: .; V: TRBV28
CDR3: CASRRGGTYYEQYF; DNA: TGTGCCAGCCGGAGAGGCGGTACCTACTACGAGCAGTACTTC; D: .; J: TRBJ2-7; size: .; V: TRBV13
CDR3: CASSFTDSPYNEQFF; DNA: TGTGCCAGCAGCTTCACCGACAGTCCCTACAATGAGCAGTTCTTC; D: .; J: TRBJ2-1; size: few; V: TRBV7-6
CDR3: CASSILVNTEAFF; DNA: TGTGCCAGTAGTATTCTAGTGAACACTGAAGCTTTCTTT; D: .; J: TRBJ1-1; size: few; V: TRBV19
CDR3: CASSLTDRVGYTF; DNA: TGTGCCAGCAGTTTAACGGACAGGGTCGGCTACACCTTC; D: TRBD1; J: TRBJ1-2; size: .; V: TRBV28
CDR3: CASSTWTSGSSYEQYF; DNA: TGTGCCAGCAGCACATGGACTAGCGGGAGCTCCTACGAGCAGTACTTC; D: TRBD2; J: TRBJ2-7; size: .; V: TRBV7-2
CDR3: CASSFRGTDTQYF; DNA: TGTGCCAGCAGTTTCCGAGGCACAGATACGCAGTATTTT; D: .; J: TRBJ2-3; size: .; V: TRBV27
CDR3: CASSLTGQLNYGYTF; DNA: TGTGCCAGCAGTTTAACTGGACAGCTGAACTATGGCTACACCTTC; D: .; J: TRBJ1-2; size: .; V: TRBV28
CDR3: CASSVQLAGGYNEQFF; DNA: TGTGCCAGCAGCGTCCAACTAGCGGGAGGCTACAATGAGCAGTTCTTC; D: TRBD2; J: TRBJ2-1; size: .; V: TRBV9
CDR3: CASSLASGTEYEKLFF; DNA: TGTGCCAGCAGCTTAGCTTCCGGGACAGAGTATGAAAAACTGTTTTTT; D: TRBD1; J: TRBJ1-4; size: .; V: TRBV7-9
CDR3: CASSIGQGLDGYTF; DNA: TGTGCCAGCAGTATTGGACAGGGGTTGGATGGCTACACCTTC; D: TRBD1; J: TRBJ1-2; size: .; V: TRBV28